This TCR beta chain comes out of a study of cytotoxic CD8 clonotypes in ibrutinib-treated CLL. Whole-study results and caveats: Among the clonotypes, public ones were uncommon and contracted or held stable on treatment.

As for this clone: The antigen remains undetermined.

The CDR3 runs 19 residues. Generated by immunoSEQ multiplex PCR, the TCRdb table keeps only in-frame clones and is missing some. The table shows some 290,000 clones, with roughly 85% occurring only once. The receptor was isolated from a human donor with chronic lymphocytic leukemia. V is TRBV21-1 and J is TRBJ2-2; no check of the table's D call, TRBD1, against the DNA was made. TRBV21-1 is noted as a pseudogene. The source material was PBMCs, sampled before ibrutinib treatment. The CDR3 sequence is CASSKERGSGGATSGELFF. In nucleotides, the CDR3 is TGTGCCAGCAGCAAAGAAAGGGGTTCAGGGGGCGCGACGTCCGGGGAGCTGTTTTTT.